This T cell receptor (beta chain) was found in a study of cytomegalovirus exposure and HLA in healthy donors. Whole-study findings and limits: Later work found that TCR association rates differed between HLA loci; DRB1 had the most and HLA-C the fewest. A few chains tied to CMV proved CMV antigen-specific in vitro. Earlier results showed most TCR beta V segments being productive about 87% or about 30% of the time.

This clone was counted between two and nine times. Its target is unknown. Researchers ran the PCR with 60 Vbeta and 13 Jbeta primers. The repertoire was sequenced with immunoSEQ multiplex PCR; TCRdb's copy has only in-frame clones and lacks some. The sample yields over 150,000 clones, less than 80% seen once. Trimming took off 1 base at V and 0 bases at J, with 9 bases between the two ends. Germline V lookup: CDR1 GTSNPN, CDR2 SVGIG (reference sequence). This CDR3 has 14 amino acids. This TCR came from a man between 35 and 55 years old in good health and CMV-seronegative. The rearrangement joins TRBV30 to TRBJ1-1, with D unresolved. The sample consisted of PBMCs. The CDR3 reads CAWSGGVLNTEAFF. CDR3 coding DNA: TGTGCCTGGAGTGGTGGAGTTTTGAACACTGAAGCTTTCTTT.